This T cell receptor beta chain emerged from a study of shared clonotypes between healthy human individuals. The run depth of the assay was deep. Clones were read by immunoSEQ multiplex PCR, and TCRdb kept only the in-frame ones, dropping some. Of nearly 2 million clones detected, about 95% appear once; the ten largest clones hold 1.2%. Naive CD8 cells were CD45RO-negative, positively selected for CCR7, excluding terminally differentiated effector memory CD45RA+ cells. The CDR3 length is 15 residues. Trimming at V came to 4 bases and at J to 7 bases, leaving 11 bases not matched to a gene. CDR1 is MDHEN and CDR2 is SYDVKM in the germline V gene.

The gene calls are TRBV28 and TRBJ1-1; 8 bases are a match to TRBD1. This clonotype was obtained from a man aged 18-30 years in good health. Sequencing was carried out using naive CD8+ T cells sorted from blood. The CDR3 DNA follows: TGTGCCAGCAGTTCCCGGCAGGGACAGGCAAGTGAAGCTTTCTTT. It yields the protein CASSSRQGQASEAFF. Using reference TRBV28 and TRBJ1-1 for the parts outside the CDR3, the full variable domain is DVKVTQSSRYLVKRTGEKVFLECVQDMDHENMFWYRQDPGLGLRLIYFSYDVKMKEKGDIPEGYSVSREKKERFSLILESASTNQTSMYLCASSSRQGQASEAFFGQGTRLTVV.